The TCR beta chain described here comes from a study of T cells after somatic rescue of genetic block. The table came from immunoSEQ multiplex PCR; TCRdb's copy has only in-frame clones and leaves some out. The sample has 110,000 or so clones, 80% to 95% seen once. Sequenced: peripheral blood mononuclear cells (PBMCs). The sequence was collected from a woman between 18 and 29 years old.

CDR3 residues: CASSLPSDGADTQYF. CDR3 nucleotide sequence: TGCGCCAGCAGCTTGCCTTCCGATGGGGCAGATACGCAGTATTTT. This chain uses TRBV5-1 with TRBJ2-3; D is unclear. Trimming pared 1 base from V and 4 bases from J, leaving 13 bases between. Germline CDR1 SGHRS, CDR2 YFSETQ. The CDR3 length is 15 residues. Combining the CDR3 with reference TRBV5-1 and TRBJ2-3 gives the whole variable domain KAGVTQTPRYLIKTRGQQVTLSCSPISGHRSVSWYQQTPGQGLQFLFEYFSETQRNKGNFPGRFSGRQFSNSRSEMNVSTLELGDSALYLCASSLPSDGADTQYFGPGTRLTVL.